This T cell receptor beta chain was recovered during a study of PD-1 blockade in classical Hodgkin lymphoma. Study-wide points: Possible causes of repertoire differences, disease activity or prior therapy, remain undefined.

Profiled with immunoSEQ multiplex PCR; TCRdb holds only in-frame clones, not every one. The table has 13,000 or so clones, about 80% seen once. Patients all relapsed after autologous stem cell transplantation, and there was variation in brentuximab vedotin exposure. Germline V gene sequence: CDR1 SGDLS, CDR2 YYNGEE. The CDR3 consists of 14 residues. Trimming took 0 bases from V and 10 from J, leaving 16 bases between them. About this clone: Its antigen is as yet unknown.

The chain recombines TRBV9 with TRBJ1-2; a weak D match, TRBD1 (5 bases). The source material was peripheral blood mononuclear cells (PBMCs), sampled at baseline. The source of this sequence is a human donor with classical Hodgkin lymphoma. The CDR3 is CASSVGGAIDDYTF. The CDR3 region has the DNA TGTGCCAGCAGCGTAGGAGGGGCTATTGATGACTACACCTTC.